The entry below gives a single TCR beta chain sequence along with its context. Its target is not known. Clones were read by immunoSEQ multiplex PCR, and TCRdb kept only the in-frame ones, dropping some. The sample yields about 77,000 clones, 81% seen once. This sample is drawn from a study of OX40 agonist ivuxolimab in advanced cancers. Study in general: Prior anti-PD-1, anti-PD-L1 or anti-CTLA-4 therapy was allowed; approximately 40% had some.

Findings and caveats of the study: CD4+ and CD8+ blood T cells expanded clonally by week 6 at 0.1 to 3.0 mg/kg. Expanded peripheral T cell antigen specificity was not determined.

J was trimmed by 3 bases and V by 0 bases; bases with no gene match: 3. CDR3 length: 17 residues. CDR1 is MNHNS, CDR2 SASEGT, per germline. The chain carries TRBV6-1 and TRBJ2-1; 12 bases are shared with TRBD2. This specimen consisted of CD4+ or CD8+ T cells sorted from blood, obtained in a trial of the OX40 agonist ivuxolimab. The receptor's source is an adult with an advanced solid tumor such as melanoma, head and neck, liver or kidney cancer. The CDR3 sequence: CASSEALLAGGYNEQFF. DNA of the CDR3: TGTGCCAGCAGTGAAGCGCTACTAGCGGGAGGCTACAATGAGCAGTTCTTC.